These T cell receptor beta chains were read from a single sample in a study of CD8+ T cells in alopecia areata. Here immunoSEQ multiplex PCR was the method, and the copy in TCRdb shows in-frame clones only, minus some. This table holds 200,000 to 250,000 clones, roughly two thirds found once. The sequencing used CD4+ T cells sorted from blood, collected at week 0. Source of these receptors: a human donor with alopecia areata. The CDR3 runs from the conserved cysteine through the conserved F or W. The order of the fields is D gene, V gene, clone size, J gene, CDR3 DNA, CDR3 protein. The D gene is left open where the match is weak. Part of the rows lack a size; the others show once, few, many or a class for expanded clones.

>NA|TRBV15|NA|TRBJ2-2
TGTGCCACCAGCAGAGATGGACAAAACACCGGGGAGCTGTTTTTT
CATSRDGQNTGELFF
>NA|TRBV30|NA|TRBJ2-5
TGTGCCTGGAGTGTGCGGGCTGCAGAGACCCAGTACTTC
CAWSVRAAETQYF
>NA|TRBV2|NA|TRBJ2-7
TGTGCCAGCAGTTACCGGGGACCCACCTACGAGCAGTACTTC
CASSYRGPTYEQYF
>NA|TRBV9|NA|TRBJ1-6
TGTGCCAGCAGCGCGGCCGGGAGTGGTTCACCCCTCCACTTT
CASSAAGSGSPLHF
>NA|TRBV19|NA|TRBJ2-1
TGTGCCAGTAGTATAGGGATCGGCGCTAGCTTTGAGCAGTTCTTC
CASSIGIGASFEQFF
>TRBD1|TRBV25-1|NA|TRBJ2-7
TGTGCCAGCAGCCCCTTTGACAGGGGATTGTACGAGCAGTACTTC
CASSPFDRGLYEQYF
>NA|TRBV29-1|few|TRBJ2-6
TGCAGCGTTGAGCGTGATCCTGGGGCCAACGTCCTGACTTTC
CSVERDPGANVLTF
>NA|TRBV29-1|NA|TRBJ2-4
TGCAGCGTCTCAGACTTAGACGCGGACATTCAGTACTTC
CSVSDLDADIQYF
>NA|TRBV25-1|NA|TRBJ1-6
TGTGCCAGCAGTGAACGAGCAAAATCACCCCTCCACTTT
CASSERAKSPLHF
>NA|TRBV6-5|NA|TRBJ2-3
TGTGCCAGCAGTTACTCGCTCAGGCCAGATACGCAGTATTTT
CASSYSLRPDTQYF
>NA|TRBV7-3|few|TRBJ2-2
TGTGCCAGCAGCTTAAGGGGGCTTGCCACCGGGGAGCTGTTTTTT
CASSLRGLATGELFF
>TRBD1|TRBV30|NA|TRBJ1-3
TGTGCCTGGAGCCCGGGACAGGGAAACACCATATATTTT
CAWSPGQGNTIYF
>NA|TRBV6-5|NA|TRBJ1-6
TGTGCCAGCAGTTATCGAACTTCACCCCTCCACTTT
CASSYRTSPLHF
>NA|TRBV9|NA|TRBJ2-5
TGTGCCAGCAGTGAAAGGGACGCCCCGTTGGTAGGGACCCAGTACTTC
CASSERDAPLVGTQYF
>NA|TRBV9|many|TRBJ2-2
TGTGCCAGCAGCGTAGGCTTAGACACCGGGGAGCTGTTTTTT
CASSVGLDTGELFF
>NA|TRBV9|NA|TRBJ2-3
TGTGCCAGCAGCGTACAGGGCGGAGATACGCAGTATTTT
CASSVQGGDTQYF
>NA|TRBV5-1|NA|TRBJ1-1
TGCGCCAGCAGCTTGGGGGGCGCCGGGGCGAACACTGAAGCTTTCTTT
CASSLGGAGANTEAFF
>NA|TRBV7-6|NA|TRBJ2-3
TGTGCCAGCAGCTTCGGGGGCACAGATACGCAGTATTTT
CASSFGGTDTQYF
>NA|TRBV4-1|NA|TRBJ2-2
TGCGCCAGCAGCCATGCCGGGGAGCTGTTTTTT
CASSHAGELFF
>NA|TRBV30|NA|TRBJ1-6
TGTGCCTGGAGTGCTATCCGGTCACCCCTCCACTTT
CAWSAIRSPLHF